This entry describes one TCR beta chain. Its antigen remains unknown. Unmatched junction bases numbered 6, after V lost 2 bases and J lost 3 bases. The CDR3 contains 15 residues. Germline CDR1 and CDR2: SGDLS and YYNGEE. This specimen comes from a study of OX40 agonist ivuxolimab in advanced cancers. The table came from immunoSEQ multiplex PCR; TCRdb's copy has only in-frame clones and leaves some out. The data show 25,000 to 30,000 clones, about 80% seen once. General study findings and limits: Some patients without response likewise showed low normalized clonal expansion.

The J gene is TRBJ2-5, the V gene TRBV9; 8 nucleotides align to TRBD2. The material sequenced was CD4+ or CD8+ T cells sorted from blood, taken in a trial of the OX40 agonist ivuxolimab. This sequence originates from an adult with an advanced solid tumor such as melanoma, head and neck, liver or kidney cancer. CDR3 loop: CASSVGGGPKETQYF. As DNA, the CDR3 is TGTGCCAGCAGCGTTGGCGGGGGGCCAAAAGAGACCCAGTACTTC.